One sample yielded the 3 T cell receptor beta chains listed below, sequenced in a study of blood T cell repertoires in COVID-19. TCRdb's table, derived via immunoSEQ multiplex PCR, lists solely in-frame clones and lacks some. The data contain hundreds of thousands of clones, about nine tenths of them singletons. Sequencing was done on a sample of peripheral blood. The receptors were sampled from a man aged 55 to 70 who had recovered from COVID-19.

The rearrangement uses TRBV18 and TRBJ2-1, with TRBD2 matching 9 bases. V was clipped by 4 bases and J by 7 bases; unmatched bases: 5. Germline V gene sequence: CDR1 KGHSH, CDR2 LQKENI. The CDR3 runs to 14 residues. The CDR3 bases are TGTGCCAGCTCACTCCTAGCGGGGATAAATGAGCAGTTCTTC. This encodes CASSLLAGINEQFF. The whole variable domain, filled in from reference TRBV18 and TRBJ2-1, reads NAGVMQNPRHLVRRRGQEARLRCSPMKGHSHVYWYRQLPEEGLKFMVYLQKENIIDESGMPKERFSAEFPKEGPSILRIQQVVRGDSAAYFCASSLLAGINEQFFGPGTRLTVL.

The chain links TRBV18 to TRBJ2-3; D perhaps matches TRBD1 (5 bases). The CDR3 covers 11 residues. Germline V gene sequence: CDR1 KGHSH, CDR2 LQKENI. Trimming took off 8 bases at V and 8 bases at J, with 11 bases between the two ends. The CDR3 coding sequence is TGTGCCAGCCGAAACCAGGGTACGCAGTATTTT. Protein sequence: CASRNQGTQYF.

The chain couples TRBV2 to TRBJ1-1; no firm D call. The germline CDR1 and CDR2 sequences are SNHLY and FYNNEI. This CDR3 spans 14 amino acids. Trimming took off 1 base at V and 0 bases at J, with 6 bases between the two ends. The CDR3 is CASSEGQMNTEAFF. The CDR3 bases are TGTGCCAGCAGTGAAGGGCAGATGAACACTGAAGCTTTCTTT.